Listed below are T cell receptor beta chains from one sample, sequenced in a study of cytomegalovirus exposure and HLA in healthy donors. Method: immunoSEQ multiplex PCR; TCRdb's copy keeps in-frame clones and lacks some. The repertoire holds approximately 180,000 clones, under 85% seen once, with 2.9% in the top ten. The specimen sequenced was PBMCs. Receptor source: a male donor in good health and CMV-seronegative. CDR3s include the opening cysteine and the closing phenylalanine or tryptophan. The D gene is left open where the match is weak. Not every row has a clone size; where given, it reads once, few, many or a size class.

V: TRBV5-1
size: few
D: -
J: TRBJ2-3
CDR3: CASSLAEATDTQYF
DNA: TGCGCCAGCAGCTTGGCCGAGGCAACAGATACGCAGTATTTT

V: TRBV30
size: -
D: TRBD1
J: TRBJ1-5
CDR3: CAATTGISNQPQHF
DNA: TGTGCCGCCACGACAGGGATTAGCAATCAGCCCCAGCATTTT

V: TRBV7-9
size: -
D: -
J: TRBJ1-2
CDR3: CASTGEGYGYTF
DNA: TGTGCCAGCACCGGGGAAGGCTATGGCTACACCTTC

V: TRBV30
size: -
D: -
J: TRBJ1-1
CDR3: CAWSVRGGKAFF
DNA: TGTGCCTGGAGTGTGAGGGGGGGTAAGGCTTTCTTT

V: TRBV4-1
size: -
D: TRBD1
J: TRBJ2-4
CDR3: CASSQELRQGIINIQYF
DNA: TGCGCCAGCAGCCAAGAACTTCGACAGGGGATAATAAACATTCAGTACTTC

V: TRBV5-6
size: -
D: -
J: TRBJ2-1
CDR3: CASSSLGLSPSYNEQFF
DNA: TGCGCCAGCAGCTCCCTCGGACTTTCCCCCTCCTACAATGAGCAGTTCTTC

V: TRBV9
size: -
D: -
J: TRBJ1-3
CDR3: CASSPRVGGIGPGNTIYF
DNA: TGTGCCAGCAGCCCCAGGGTCGGAGGGATAGGACCTGGAAACACCATATATTTT

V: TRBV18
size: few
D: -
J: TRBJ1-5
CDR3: CASSPSASNQPQHF
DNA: TGTGCCAGCTCACCATCCGCGAGCAATCAGCCCCAGCATTTT

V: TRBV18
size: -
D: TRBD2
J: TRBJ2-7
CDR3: CASSQTSGRYEQYF
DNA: TGTGCCAGCTCACAGACTAGCGGGCGTTACGAGCAGTACTTC

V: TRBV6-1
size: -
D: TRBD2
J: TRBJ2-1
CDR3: CASSEVGGGTYNEQFF
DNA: TGTGCCAGCAGTGAAGTGGGCGGGGGGACCTACAATGAGCAGTTCTTC

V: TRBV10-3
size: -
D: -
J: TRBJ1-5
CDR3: CAISDGGANQPQHF
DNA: TGTGCCATCAGTGACGGGGGGGCCAATCAGCCCCAGCATTTT

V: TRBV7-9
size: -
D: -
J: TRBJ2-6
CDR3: CASSSTVLGANVLTF
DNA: TGTGCCAGCAGCTCGACAGTGTTAGGGGCCAACGTCCTGACTTTC

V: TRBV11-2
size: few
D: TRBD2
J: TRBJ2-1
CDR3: CASSLDRRGGSTNEQFF
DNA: TGTGCCAGCAGCTTAGATCGGCGCGGCGGGAGTACGAATGAGCAGTTCTTC

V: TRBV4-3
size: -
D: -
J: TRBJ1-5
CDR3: CASSQDRGNQPQHF
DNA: TGCGCCAGCAGCCAAGATAGGGGTAACCAGCCCCAGCATTTT

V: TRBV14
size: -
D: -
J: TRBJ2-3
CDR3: CASSQDNTDTQYF
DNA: TGTGCCAGCAGCCAAGATAACACAGATACGCAGTATTTT

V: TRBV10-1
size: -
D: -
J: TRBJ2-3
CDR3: CASSESRSADTQYF
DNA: TGCGCCAGCAGTGAGTCGAGAAGTGCAGATACGCAGTATTTT

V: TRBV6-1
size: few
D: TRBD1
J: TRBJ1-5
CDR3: CASSVQGFGNQPQHF
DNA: TGTGCCAGCAGTGTACAGGGGTTCGGCAATCAGCCCCAGCATTTT

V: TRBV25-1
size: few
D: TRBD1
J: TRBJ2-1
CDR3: CASSGQGPEQFF
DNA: TGTGCCAGCAGTGGACAGGGACCTGAGCAGTTCTTC